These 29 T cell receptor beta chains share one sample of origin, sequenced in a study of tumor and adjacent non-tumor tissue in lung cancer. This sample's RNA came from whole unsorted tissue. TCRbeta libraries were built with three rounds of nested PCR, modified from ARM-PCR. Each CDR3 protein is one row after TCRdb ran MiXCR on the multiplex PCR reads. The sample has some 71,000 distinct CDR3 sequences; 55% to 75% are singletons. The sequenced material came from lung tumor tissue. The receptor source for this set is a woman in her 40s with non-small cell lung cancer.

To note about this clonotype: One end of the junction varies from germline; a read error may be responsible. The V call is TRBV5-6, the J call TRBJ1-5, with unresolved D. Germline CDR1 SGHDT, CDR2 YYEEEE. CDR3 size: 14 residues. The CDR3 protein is CASSLEAGNQPLHF. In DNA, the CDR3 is TGTGCCAGCAGCTTGGAGGCTGGAAATCAGCCCCTGCATTTT.

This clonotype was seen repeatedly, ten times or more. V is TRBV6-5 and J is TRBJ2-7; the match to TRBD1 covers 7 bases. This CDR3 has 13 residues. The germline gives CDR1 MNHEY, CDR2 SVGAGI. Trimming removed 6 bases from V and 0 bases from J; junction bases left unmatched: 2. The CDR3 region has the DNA TGTGCCAGCAGGGGGGACAGCTCCTACGAGCAGTACTTC. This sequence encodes CASRGDSSYEQYF.

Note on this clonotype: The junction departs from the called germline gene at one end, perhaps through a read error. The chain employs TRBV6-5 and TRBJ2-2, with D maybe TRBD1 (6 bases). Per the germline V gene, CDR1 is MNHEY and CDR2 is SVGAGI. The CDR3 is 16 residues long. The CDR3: CASSRSRTANTGKLFF. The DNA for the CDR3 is TGTGCCAGCAGCCGCAGTCGGACAGCAAACACCGGGAAGCTGTTTTTT.

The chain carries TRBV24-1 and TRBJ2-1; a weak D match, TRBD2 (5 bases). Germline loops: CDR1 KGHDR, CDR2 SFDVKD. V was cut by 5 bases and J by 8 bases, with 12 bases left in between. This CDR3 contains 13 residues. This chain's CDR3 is CATSGGRVDEQFF. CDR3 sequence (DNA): TGTGCCACCAGTGGAGGGAGAGTCGATGAGCAGTTCTTC.

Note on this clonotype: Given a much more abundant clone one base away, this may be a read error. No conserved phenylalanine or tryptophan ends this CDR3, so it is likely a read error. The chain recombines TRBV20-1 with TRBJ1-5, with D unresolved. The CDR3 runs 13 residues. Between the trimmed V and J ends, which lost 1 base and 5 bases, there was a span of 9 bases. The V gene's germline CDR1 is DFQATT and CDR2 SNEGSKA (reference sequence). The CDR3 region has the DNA TGCAGTGCTAGAGTTAGGAGCCATCAGCCCCAGCATTCT. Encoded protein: CSARVRSHQPQHS.

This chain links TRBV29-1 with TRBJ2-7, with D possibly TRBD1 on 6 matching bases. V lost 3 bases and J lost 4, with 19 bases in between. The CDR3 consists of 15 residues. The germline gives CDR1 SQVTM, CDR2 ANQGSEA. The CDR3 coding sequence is TGCAGCGTTGACGGGACATGGTCTCCGAGGTACGAGCAGTACTTC. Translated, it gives CSVDGTWSPRYEQYF.

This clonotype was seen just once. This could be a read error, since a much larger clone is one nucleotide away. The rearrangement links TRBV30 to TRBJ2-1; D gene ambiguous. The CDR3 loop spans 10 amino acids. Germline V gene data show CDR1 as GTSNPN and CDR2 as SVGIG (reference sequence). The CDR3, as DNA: TGTGTCTGGGCCAACAATGAGCAGTTCTTC. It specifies CVWANNEQFF.

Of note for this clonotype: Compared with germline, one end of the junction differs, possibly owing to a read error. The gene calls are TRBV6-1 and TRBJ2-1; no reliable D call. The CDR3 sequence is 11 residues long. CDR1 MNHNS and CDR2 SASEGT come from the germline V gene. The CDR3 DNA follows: TGTGACAGCACTGGTACCTTCGAGCAGTTCTTC. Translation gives CDSTGTFEQFF.

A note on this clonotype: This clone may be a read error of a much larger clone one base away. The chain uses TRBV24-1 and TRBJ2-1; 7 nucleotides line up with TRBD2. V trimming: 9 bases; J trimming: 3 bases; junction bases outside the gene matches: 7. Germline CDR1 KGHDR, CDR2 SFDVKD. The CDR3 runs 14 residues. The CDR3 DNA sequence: TGTGCCACCCGAGGGGAGGGTGTCTACAATGAGCAGTTCTTC. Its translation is CATRGEGVYNEQFF.

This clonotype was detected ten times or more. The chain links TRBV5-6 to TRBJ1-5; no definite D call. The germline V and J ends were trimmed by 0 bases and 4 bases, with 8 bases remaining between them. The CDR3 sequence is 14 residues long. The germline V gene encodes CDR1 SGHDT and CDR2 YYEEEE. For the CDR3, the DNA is TGTGCCAGCAGCTTGGAGGCGGGGAATCAGCCCCAGCATTTT. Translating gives CASSLEAGNQPQHF.

CDR3 residues: CSVARLANSNGLFF. In DNA form, the CDR3 reads TGCAGCGTCGCTAGACTAGCGAACTCCAATGGGCTGTTCTTC. The gene calls are TRBV29-1 and TRBJ2-1, with 8 bases aligning to TRBD2. In germline, CDR1 is SQVTM, CDR2 ANQGSEA. The CDR3 has 14 amino acids. With 6 bases clipped from V and 15 bases from J, the junction kept 19 bases outside the gene matches.

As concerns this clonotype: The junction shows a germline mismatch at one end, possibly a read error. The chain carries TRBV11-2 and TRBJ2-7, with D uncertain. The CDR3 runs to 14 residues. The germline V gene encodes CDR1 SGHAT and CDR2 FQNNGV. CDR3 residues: CARILVSNSYEQYF. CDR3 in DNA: TGTGCCAGGATCTTAGTCTCAAACTCCTACGAGCAGTATTTC. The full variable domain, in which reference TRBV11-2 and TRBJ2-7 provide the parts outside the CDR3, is EAGVAQSPRYKIIEKRQSVAFWCNPISGHATLYWYQQILGQGPKLLIQFQNNGVVDDSQLPKDRFSAERLKGVDSTLKIQPAKLEDSAVYLCARILVSNSYEQYFGPGTRLTVT.

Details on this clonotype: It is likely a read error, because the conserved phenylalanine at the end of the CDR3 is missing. The chain's CDR3 is CAISYQGYYGYTS. The CDR3 DNA sequence: TGTGCCATCAGTTACCAGGGGTACTATGGCTACACCTCC. The genes are TRBV10-3 and TRBJ1-2; TRBD1 might be the D (6 bases). The germline V and J ends were trimmed by 5 bases and 3 bases, with 10 bases remaining between them. Germline CDR1 and CDR2: ENHRY and SYGVKD. This CDR3 has 13 residues.

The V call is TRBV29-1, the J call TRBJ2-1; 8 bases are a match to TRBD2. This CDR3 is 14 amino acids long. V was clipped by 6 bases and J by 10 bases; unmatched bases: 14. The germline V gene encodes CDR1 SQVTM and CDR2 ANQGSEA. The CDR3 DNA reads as TGCAGCGTCCCCCTGGGCGGGAGGTCAGGAGAGCAGTTCTTC. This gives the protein CSVPLGGRSGEQFF.

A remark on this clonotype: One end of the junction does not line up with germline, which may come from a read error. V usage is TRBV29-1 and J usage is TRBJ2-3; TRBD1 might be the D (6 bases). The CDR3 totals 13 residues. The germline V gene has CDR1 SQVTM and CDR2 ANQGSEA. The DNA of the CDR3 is TGCCGCGTGGGGGTGACTGGGACAAATACGCAGTATTTT. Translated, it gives CRVGVTGTNTQYF.

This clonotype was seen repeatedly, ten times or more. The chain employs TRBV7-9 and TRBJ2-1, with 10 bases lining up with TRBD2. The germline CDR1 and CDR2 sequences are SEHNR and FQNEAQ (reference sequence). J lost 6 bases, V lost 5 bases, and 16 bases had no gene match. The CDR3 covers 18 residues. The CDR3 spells CASSNEGYSSGGANEQFF. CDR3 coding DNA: TGTGCCAGCAGCAATGAAGGTTACTCGAGCGGGGGGGCCAATGAGCAGTTCTTC.

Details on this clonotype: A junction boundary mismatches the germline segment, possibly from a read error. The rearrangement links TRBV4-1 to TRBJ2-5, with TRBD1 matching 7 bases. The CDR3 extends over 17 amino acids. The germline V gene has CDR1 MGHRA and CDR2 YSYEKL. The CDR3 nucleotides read TGCGCCAGCAACCAAATTCGTGGGACAGACTATCAAGGGACCCAGTACTTC. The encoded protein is CASNQIRGTDYQGTQYF.

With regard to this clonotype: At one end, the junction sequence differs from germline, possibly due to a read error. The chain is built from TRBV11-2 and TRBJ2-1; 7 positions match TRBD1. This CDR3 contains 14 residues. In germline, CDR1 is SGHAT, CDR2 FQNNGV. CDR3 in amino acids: CTSSRTGTDNEQFF. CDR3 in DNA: TGTACCAGCTCCCGAACGGGGACAGACAATGAACAGTTCTTC.

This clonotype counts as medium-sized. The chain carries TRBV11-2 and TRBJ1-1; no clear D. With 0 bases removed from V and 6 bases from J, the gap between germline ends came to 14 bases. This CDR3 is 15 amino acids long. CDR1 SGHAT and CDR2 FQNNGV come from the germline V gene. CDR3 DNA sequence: TGTGCCAGCAGCTTAGATCTAAGGCCGATTGCTGAAGCTTTCTTT. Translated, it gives CASSLDLRPIAEAFF.

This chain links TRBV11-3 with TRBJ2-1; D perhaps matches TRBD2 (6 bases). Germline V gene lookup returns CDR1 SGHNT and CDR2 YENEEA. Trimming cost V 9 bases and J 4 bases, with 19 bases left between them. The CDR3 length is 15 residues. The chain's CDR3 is CASSRTSKHYNEQFF. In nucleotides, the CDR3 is TGTGCCAGTAGCCGAACTAGCAAACATTACAATGAGCAGTTCTTC.

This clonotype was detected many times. CDR3 loop: CASSLGGDSNQPQHF. The CDR3 DNA sequence: TGCGCCAGCAGCTTGGGGGGGGATAGCAATCAGCCCCAGCATTTT. The genes are TRBV5-1 and TRBJ1-5; D is perhaps TRBD1 (5 bases). The germline V and J ends were trimmed by 0 bases and 0 bases, with 7 bases remaining between them. Per the germline V gene, CDR1 is SGHRS and CDR2 is YFSETQ. This CDR3 is built from 15 residues.

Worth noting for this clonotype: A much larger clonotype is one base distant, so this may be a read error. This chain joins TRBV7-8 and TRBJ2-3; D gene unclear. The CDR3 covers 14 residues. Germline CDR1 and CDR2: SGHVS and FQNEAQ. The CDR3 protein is CACSLSVGRTTQYF. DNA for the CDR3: TGTGCCTGCAGCTTATCCGTAGGAAGGACTACGCAGTATTTT.

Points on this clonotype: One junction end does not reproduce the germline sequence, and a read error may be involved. Written as DNA, the CDR3 is TGTGCCAGCAGTCAAGATTATGCTAGCGGGGGGGCTACCCACGTGCAGTACTTC. As protein: CASSQDYASGGATHVQYF. The chain joins TRBV4-2 to TRBJ2-7; 12 positions agree with TRBD2. Germline V gene data show CDR1 as LGHNA and CDR2 as YNFKEQ. The CDR3 covers 18 residues.

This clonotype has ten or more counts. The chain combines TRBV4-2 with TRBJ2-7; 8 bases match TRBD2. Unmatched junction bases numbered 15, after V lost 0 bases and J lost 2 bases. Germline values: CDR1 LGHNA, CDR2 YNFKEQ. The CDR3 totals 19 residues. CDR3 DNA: TGTGCCAGCAGCCAAGATCAGGGCGGGGGGCCCACCTTAGCCTACGAGCAGTACTTC. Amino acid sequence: CASSQDQGGGPTLAYEQYF.

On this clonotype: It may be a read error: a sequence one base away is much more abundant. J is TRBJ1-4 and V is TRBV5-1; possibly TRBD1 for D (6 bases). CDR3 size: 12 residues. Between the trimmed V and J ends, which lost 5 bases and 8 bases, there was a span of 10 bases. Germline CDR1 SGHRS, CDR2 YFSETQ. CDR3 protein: CASRGADEKLFF. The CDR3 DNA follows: TGCGCCAGCAGGGGGGCTGACGAAAAACTGTTTTTT. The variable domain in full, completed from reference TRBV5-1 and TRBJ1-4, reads KAGVTQTPRYLIKTRGQQVTLSCSPISGHRSVSWYQQTPGQGLQFLFEYFSETQRNKGNFPGRFSGRQFSNSRSEMNVSTLELGDSALYLCASRGADEKLFFGSGTQLSVL.

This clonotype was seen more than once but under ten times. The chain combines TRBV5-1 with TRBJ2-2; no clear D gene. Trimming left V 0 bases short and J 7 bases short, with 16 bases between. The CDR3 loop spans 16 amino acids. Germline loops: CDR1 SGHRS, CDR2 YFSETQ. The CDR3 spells CASSLVVGVGVGELFF. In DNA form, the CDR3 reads TGCGCCAGCAGCTTGGTGGTCGGAGTTGGTGTCGGGGAGCTGTTTTTT.

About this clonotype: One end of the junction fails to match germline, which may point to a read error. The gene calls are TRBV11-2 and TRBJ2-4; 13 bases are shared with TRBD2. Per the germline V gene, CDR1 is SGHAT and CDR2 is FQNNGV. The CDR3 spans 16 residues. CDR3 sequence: CTRSPLTSGRDNIQYF. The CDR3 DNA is TGTACCAGGAGCCCTCTAACTAGCGGGAGGGACAACATTCAGTACTTC.

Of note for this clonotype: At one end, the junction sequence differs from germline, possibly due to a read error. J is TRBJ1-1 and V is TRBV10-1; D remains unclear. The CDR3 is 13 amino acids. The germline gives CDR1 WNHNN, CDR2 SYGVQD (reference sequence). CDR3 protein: CVSSEFIGTEAFF. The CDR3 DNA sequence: TGCGTCAGCAGTGAATTTATCGGCACTGAAGCTTTCTTT.

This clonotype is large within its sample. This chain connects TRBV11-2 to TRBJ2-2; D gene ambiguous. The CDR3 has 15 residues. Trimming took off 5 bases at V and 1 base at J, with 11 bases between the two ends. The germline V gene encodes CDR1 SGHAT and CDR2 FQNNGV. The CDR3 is CASSPENQNTGELFF. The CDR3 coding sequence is TGTGCCAGCAGCCCCGAAAATCAGAACACCGGGGAGCTGTTTTTT.